These 24 T cell receptor beta chains were sequenced from one sample in a study of blood T cell repertoires in COVID-19 (dated by TCRdb to the early 2020s). Receptor amplification or capture employed the immunoSEQ multiplex PCR assay. Entries here come from immuneACCESS through TCRdb and include only in-frame sequences with V and J called. Some clones fail to appear in such tables; in the studies checked, an unresolved V gene covers under half of the shortfall, and the cause of the remainder is unknown. The sample table records some 300,000 clones; around 90% of these occur just once. The ten largest account for 1% of the sample. Sample: peripheral blood. The receptors derive from a woman in her thirties or forties with COVID-19, enrolled during active disease.

This chain connects TRBV6-1 to TRBJ2-7; possible D gene TRBD1, 5 bases. The CDR3 is 16 residues long. Trimming shortened V by 4 bases and J by 1 base, and 17 bases separated the two germline ends. Looked up from germline, CDR1 is MNHNS and CDR2 is SASEGT. CDR3 in DNA: TGTGCCAGCAGTGCACTATCGGCAGGGCAATCCTACGAGCAGTACTTC. It encodes CASSALSAGQSYEQYF.

This clone occurred once. J is TRBJ1-1 and V is TRBV2, with D maybe TRBD1 (6 bases). Looked up from germline, CDR1 is SNHLY and CDR2 is FYNNEI. CDR3 length: 15 residues. Trimming cost V 2 bases and J 5 bases, with 15 bases left between them. The CDR3 loop reads CASSERGWGLTEAFF. The CDR3 nucleotides are TGTGCCAGCAGTGAAAGGGGGTGGGGGTTAACTGAAGCTTTCTTT.

The chain has TRBV18 and TRBJ1-2; unclear D gene. Germline V gives CDR1 KGHSH, CDR2 LQKENI. Trimming cost V 2 bases and J 2 bases, with 9 bases left between them. The CDR3 is 14 residues long. As DNA, the CDR3 is TGTGCCAGCTCACCATCTCCCGGGAACTATGGCTACACCTTC. Its protein product is CASSPSPGNYGYTF.

This rearrangement joins TRBV5-4 to TRBJ1-6, with TRBD1 as a possible D gene (6 bases). Germline V CDR1 and CDR2: SGHNT, YYREEE (reference sequence). CDR3 length: 15 amino acids. V was clipped by 4 bases and J by 3 bases, with 11 bases between them. The CDR3 nucleotides are TGTGCCAGCAGCCTAGGGACAAACTATAATTCACCCCTCCACTTT. Amino acids: CASSLGTNYNSPLHF.

The chain uses TRBV11-2 and TRBJ1-4, with D unresolved. This CDR3 is 17 amino acids long. Germline V gene sequence: CDR1 SGHAT, CDR2 FQNNGV. V lost 3 bases, J lost 4 bases, and 18 bases lay in between. In DNA, the CDR3 is TGTGCCAGCAGCTTTTCTCTCAAAGGCGGCAGTAATGAAAAACTGTTTTTT. This sequence encodes CASSFSLKGGSNEKLFF.

The genes are TRBV18 and TRBJ1-5; D is unclear. This CDR3 is 15 amino acids long. Deletions cut 3 bases from V and 6 bases from J, with 15 bases between. The germline CDR1 and CDR2 sequences are KGHSH and LQKENI. DNA for the CDR3: TGTGCCAGCTCACCCACTATCGGGGTGGGTCAGCCCCAGCATTTT. This codes for CASSPTIGVGQPQHF.

CDR3 sequence: CASRPLAGLYNEQFF. The CDR3 DNA is TGTGCCAGCAGGCCTCTAGCGGGCCTATACAATGAGCAGTTCTTC. V is TRBV11-2 and J is TRBJ2-1, with 8 nucleotides matching TRBD2. The CDR3 consists of 15 residues. Germline V lookup: CDR1 SGHAT, CDR2 FQNNGV. The junction had 8 bases not matched to a gene; V was cut back by 6 bases and J by 4 bases.

The chain is built from TRBV5-1 and TRBJ1-4; D is unclear. V lost 2 bases to trimming and J lost 6 bases, with 8 bases between them. The CDR3 spans 13 residues. Germline V lookup: CDR1 SGHRS, CDR2 YFSETQ. As DNA, the CDR3 is TGCGCCAGCAGCTTTCAGGAATATGAAAAACTGTTTTTT. Translated, it gives CASSFQEYEKLFF.

This clone is a singleton in its sample. The chain employs TRBV2 and TRBJ2-5; 10 nucleotides line up with TRBD2. With V trimmed by 4 bases and J by 2 bases, 4 bases remained unmatched. The CDR3 has 15 amino acids. The germline V gene has CDR1 SNHLY and CDR2 FYNNEI. The CDR3 region is CASSALAGEQETQYF. CDR3 bases: TGTGCCAGCAGTGCGCTAGCGGGGGAACAAGAGACCCAGTACTTC.

V usage is TRBV6-1 and J usage is TRBJ1-2; weak D call: TRBD1 (6 bases). The CDR3 runs to 18 residues. CDR1 MNHNS and CDR2 SASEGT come from the germline V gene. Trimming cost V 2 bases and J 3 bases, with 22 bases left between them. The CDR3 DNA is TGTGCCAGCAGTGAAAGGCAGGGGTCTTTCGAGTGGGACTATGGCTACACCTTC. Protein: CASSERQGSFEWDYGYTF.

This CDR3 reads CASSLRAGTGMYAYF. CDR3 coding DNA: TGTGCCAGCAGCCTCAGAGCGGGGACAGGGATGTATGCGTACTTC. The chain is built from TRBV7-3 and TRBJ2-7; TRBD1 aligns across 9 bases. Germline V lookup: CDR1 SGHTA, CDR2 FQGTGA. V lost 5 bases to trimming and J lost 12 bases; unmatched junction nucleotides: 17. The CDR3 is made up of 15 amino acids.

The rearrangement joins TRBV30 to TRBJ1-2, with 7 bases lining up with TRBD1. V lost 0 bases to trimming and J lost 2 bases; unmatched junction nucleotides: 6. The CDR3 covers 15 residues. Germline CDR1 and CDR2: GTSNPN and SVGIG (reference sequence). The CDR3 sequence: CAWSVVTGRNYGYTF. The DNA of the CDR3 is TGTGCCTGGAGTGTGGTGACAGGGAGAAACTATGGCTACACCTTC.

This clone was seen only a few times. The chain recombines TRBV6-5 with TRBJ1-6, with a possible D match to TRBD1 (5 bases). The length of the CDR3 is 15 residues. The germline V gene encodes CDR1 MNHEY and CDR2 SVGAGI. The V end lost 5 bases, the J end lost 9 bases, and 17 bases lay between the germline ends. The CDR3 DNA sequence: TGTGCCAGCAGTACAGCGGGGCGGAATATTTCACCCCTCCACTTT. As protein: CASSTAGRNISPLHF.

The chain carries TRBV27 and TRBJ2-7; no definite D call. Trimming took 5 bases from V and 7 from J, leaving 15 bases between them. CDR1 and CDR2 (germline): MNHEY, SMNVEV (reference sequence). The CDR3 length is 13 residues. The CDR3 coding sequence is TGTGCCAGCAGTGGAGAATACTACGCGGAGCAGTACTTC. Protein: CASSGEYYAEQYF.

This rearrangement joins TRBV3-1 (or the pseudogene TRBV3-2) to TRBJ1-4; the match to TRBD1 covers 8 bases. V shed 1 base, J shed 7 bases, and the junction held 11 bases outside the gene matches. The V gene's germline CDR1 is LGHDT and CDR2 YNNKEL (reference sequence). CDR3 length equals 17 residues. CDR3 loop: CASSQADRGRRGEKLFF. The CDR3 region has the DNA TGTGCCAGCAGCCAAGCAGACAGGGGAAGAAGGGGTGAAAAACTGTTTTTT.

J is TRBJ1-4 and V is TRBV12-3 or TRBV12-4, with unresolved D. Deletions cut 7 bases from V and 6 bases from J, with 9 bases between. There are 12 residues in the CDR3. In DNA form, the CDR3 reads TGTGCCAGCACCCTCGGAGATGAAAAACTGTTTTTT. Translated, it gives CASTLGDEKLFF.

The V call is TRBV18, the J call TRBJ2-7, with 7 bases identical to TRBD1. With V trimmed by 1 base and J by 3 bases, 6 bases remained unmatched. The V gene's germline CDR1 is KGHSH and CDR2 LQKENI. The CDR3 sequence is 15 residues long. The CDR3: CASSPRQGARYEQYF. CDR3 sequence (DNA): TGTGCCAGCTCACCACGACAGGGAGCGCGCTACGAGCAGTACTTC.

This chain links TRBV28 with TRBJ2-6; D not resolved. Germline values: CDR1 MDHEN, CDR2 SYDVKM. There are 16 residues in the CDR3. Trimming removed 5 bases from V and 0 bases from J, with 11 bases in between. Here the CDR3 DNA reads TGTGCCAGCAGTCAGACACGCAACTCTGGGGCCAACGTCCTGACTTTC. As protein: CASSQTRNSGANVLTF.

The chain joins TRBV30 to TRBJ1-5, with no clear D. From germline, CDR1 is GTSNPN and CDR2 SVGIG (reference sequence). This CDR3 contains 13 residues. Trimming stripped 5 bases from V and 7 bases from J, with 15 bases between. The CDR3: CAWGIGVEQPQHF. The CDR3 bases are TGTGCCTGGGGAATCGGGGTGGAGCAGCCCCAGCATTTT.

This chain uses TRBV5-1 with TRBJ2-7, with D possibly TRBD2 on 5 matching bases. Germline CDR1 is SGHRS and CDR2 is YFSETQ. This CDR3 has 16 residues. The V end was cut by 0 bases, the J end by 3 bases, with 16 bases between. The CDR3 region has the DNA TGCGCCAGCAGCTTGGGGCTGGAGACGGGGAACTACGAGCAGTACTTC. It yields the protein CASSLGLETGNYEQYF.

This sequence joins TRBV5-4 and TRBJ1-1; 9 nucleotides agree with TRBD1. The CDR3 sequence is 16 residues long. The V and J ends lost 4 bases and 4 bases, in that order; junction bases with no gene match: 11. The V gene's germline CDR1 is SGHNT and CDR2 YYREEE (reference sequence). CDR3 region: CASSPDRGLGPTEAFF. CDR3 nucleotide sequence: TGTGCCAGCAGCCCGGACAGGGGACTCGGTCCCACTGAAGCTTTCTTT.

The chain links TRBV10-3 to TRBJ1-6, with 8 bases lining up with TRBD1. V lost 4 bases and J lost 7; bases outside the gene matches: 6. Looked up from germline, CDR1 is ENHRY and CDR2 is SYGVKD. CDR3 size: 15 residues. CDR3 residues: CAISVAGQANSPLHF. In DNA, the CDR3 is TGTGCCATCAGTGTCGCGGGACAGGCCAATTCACCCCTCCACTTT.

The rearrangement links TRBV7-2 to TRBJ2-5, with D uncertain. The length of the CDR3 is 13 residues. The germline V gene has CDR1 SGHTA and CDR2 FQGNSA. V was cut by 5 bases and J by 0 bases, with 7 bases left in between. CDR3 in DNA: TGTGCCAGCAGCCCCCCCAACCAAGAGACCCAGTACTTC. Translated, it gives CASSPPNQETQYF.

The chain is built from TRBV28 and TRBJ2-7, with 8 bases aligning to TRBD1. CDR1 is MDHEN, CDR2 SYDVKM, per germline. The CDR3 covers 15 residues. The junction had 9 bases not matched to a gene; V was cut back by 3 bases and J by 5 bases. In DNA form, the CDR3 reads TGTGCCAGCAGTTTGGGCAGGGGGCGGTTTAACGAGCAGTACTTC. It encodes CASSLGRGRFNEQYF.